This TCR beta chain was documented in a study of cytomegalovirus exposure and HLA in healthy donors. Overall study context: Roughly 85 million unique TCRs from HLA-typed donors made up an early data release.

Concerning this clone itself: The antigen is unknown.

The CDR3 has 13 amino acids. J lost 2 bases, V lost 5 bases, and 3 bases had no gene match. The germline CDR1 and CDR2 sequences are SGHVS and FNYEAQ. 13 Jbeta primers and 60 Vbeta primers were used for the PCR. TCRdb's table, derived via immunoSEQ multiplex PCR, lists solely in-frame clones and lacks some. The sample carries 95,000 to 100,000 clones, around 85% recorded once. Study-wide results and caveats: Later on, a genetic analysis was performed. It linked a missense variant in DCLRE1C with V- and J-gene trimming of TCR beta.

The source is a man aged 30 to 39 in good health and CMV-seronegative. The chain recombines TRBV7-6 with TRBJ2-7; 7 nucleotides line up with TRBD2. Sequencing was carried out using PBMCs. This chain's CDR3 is CASSRLAAYEQYF. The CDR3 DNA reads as TGTGCCAGCAGCAGGCTAGCGGCCTACGAGCAGTACTTC.